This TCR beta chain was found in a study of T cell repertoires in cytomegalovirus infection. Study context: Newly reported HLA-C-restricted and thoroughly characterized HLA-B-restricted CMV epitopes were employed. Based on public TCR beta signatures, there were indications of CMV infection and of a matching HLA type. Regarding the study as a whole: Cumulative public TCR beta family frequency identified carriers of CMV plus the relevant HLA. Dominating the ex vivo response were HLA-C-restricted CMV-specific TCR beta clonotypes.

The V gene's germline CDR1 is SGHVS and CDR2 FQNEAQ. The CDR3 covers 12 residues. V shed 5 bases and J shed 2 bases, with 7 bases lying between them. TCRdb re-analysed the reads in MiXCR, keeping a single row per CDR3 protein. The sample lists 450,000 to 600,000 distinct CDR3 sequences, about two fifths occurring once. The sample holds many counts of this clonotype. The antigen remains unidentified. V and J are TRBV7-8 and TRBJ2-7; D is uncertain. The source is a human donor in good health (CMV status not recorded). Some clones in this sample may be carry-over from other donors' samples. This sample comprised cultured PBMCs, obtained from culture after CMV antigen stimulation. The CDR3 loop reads CASSPTPYEQYF. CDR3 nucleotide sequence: TGTGCCAGCAGCCCGACCCCCTACGAGCAGTACTTC.